This T cell receptor (beta chain) was sequenced during a study of radiotherapy plus CTLA-4 blockade in lung cancer. Study in general: Among enrolled patients, over 15% responded and less than 40% achieved disease control. Whole-study findings and limits: Clones derived from tumor TCRs expanded in blood after radiotherapy plus ipilimumab. Reports identified early blood T cell clone dynamics, with interferon-beta, as the best response predictor.

The method was immunoSEQ multiplex PCR; TCRdb's version includes in-frame clones alone and lacks a portion of them. The sample holds 81,000 or so clones, about 84% seen once. People whose metastatic non-small-cell lung cancer was chemo-refractory got focal radiation along with CTLA-4 blockade by ipilimumab. A note on this clone: Its antigen is undetermined.

This CDR3 contains 16 residues. The V gene end was trimmed by 2 bases and the J gene end by 6 bases; junction bases not matched to a gene: 13. Germline V lookup: CDR1 GTSNPN, CDR2 SVGIG (reference sequence). The chain links TRBV30 to TRBJ2-3; 8 bases are shared with TRBD2. This receptor was obtained from a human donor with non-small cell lung cancer who had stable disease on radiotherapy plus ipilimumab. This specimen was peripheral blood, taken from a patient treated with radiotherapy plus ipilimumab. CDR3 nucleotide sequence: TGTGCCTGGAGTTTCGACGGGGGGGCAATAGGGGATACGCAGTATTTT. This encodes CAWSFDGGAIGDTQYF.